This T cell receptor beta chain was found in a study of blood T cell repertoires in COVID-19. Whole-study context: Sites across the United States, Italy and Spain contributed samples from acute and convalescent COVID-19.

How the authors handled the data: Researchers report that nucleated cell counts were estimated from reference gene primer amplification. Some clones are missing from TCRdb's copy, which holds only in-frame ones; the method was immunoSEQ multiplex PCR. V, J and clone size are taken as reported in that table, and D and trimming were inferred from the DNA itself. The data show approximately 56,000 clones, about 90% seen once. Germline V CDR1 and CDR2: SGHRS, YFSETQ. Trimming removed 0 bases from V and 0 bases from J; junction bases left unmatched: 3. The CDR3 loop spans 16 amino acids. The chain has TRBV5-1 and TRBJ1-5, with 7 bases lining up with TRBD1. Sequencing was performed on peripheral blood. This sequence was found in an elderly man with active or convalescent COVID-19. The DNA of the CDR3 is TGCGCCAGCAGCTTGGGGGCAGGGGGTAGCAATCAGCCCCAGCATTTT. Its translation: CASSLGAGGSNQPQHF.